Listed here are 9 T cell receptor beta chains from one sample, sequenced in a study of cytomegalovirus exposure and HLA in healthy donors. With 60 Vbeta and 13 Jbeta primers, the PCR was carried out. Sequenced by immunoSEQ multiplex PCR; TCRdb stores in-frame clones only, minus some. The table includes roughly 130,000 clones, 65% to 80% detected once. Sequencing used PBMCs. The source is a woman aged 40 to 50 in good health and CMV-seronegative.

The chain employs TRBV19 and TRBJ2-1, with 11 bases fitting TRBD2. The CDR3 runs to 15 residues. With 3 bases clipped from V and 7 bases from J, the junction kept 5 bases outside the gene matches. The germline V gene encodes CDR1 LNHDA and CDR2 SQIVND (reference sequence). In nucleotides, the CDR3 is TGTGCCAGTAGTATCTCACTAGCGGGAGTAAATGAGCAGTTCTTC. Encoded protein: CASSISLAGVNEQFF.

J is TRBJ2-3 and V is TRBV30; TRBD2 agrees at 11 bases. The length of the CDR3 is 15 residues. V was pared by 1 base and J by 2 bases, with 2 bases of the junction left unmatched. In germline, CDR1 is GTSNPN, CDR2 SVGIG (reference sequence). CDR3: CAWSGLAGITDTQYF. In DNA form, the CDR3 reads TGTGCCTGGAGTGGACTAGCGGGGATCACAGATACGCAGTATTTT.

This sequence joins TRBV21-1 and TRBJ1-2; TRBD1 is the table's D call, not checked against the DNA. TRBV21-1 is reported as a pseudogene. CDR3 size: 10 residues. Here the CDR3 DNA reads TGTGCCAGCACAAACTATGGCTACACCTTC. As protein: CASTNYGYTF.

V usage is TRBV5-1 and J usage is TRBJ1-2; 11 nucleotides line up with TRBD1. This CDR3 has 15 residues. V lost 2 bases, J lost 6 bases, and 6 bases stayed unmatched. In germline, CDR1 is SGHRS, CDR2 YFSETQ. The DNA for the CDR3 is TGCGCCAGCAGCTTAGAGGGACAGGGGGTAGATGGCTACACCTTC. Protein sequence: CASSLEGQGVDGYTF.

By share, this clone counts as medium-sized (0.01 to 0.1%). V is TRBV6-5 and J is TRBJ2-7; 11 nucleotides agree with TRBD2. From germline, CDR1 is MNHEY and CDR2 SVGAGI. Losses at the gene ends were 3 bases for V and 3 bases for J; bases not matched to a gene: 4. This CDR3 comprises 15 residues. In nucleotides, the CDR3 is TGTGCCAGCAGTTATTGGGGACTAGCGGTCTACGAGCAGTACTTC. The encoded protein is CASSYWGLAVYEQYF.

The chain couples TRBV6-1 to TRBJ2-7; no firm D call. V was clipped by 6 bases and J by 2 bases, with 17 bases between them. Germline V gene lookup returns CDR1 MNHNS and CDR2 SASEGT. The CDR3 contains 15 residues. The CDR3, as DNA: TGTGCCAGCAGACCGATCCAGGTGTCTACCTACGAGCAGTACTTC. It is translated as CASRPIQVSTYEQYF.

CDR3 in amino acids: CASTKRWGRAGDNEQFF. The CDR3 nucleotides read TGTGCCAGCACCAAAAGATGGGGGAGGGCGGGTGACAATGAGCAGTTCTTC. V gene TRBV9 combines with J gene TRBJ2-1, with TRBD2 matching over 7 bases. The V gene end was trimmed by 6 bases and the J gene end by 5 bases; junction bases not matched to a gene: 17. The CDR3 is 17 residues long. Germline values: CDR1 SGDLS, CDR2 YYNGEE.

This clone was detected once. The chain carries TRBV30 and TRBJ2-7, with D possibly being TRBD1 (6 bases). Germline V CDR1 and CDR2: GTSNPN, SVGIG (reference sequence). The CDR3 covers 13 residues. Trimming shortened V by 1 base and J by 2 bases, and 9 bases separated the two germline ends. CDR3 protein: CAWSEQGTYEQYF. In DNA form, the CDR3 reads TGTGCCTGGAGTGAACAGGGTACCTACGAGCAGTACTTC. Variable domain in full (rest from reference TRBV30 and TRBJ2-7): SQTIHQWPATLVQPVGSPLSLECTVEGTSNPNLYWYRQAAGRGLQLLFYSVGIGQISSEVPQNLSASRPQDRQFILSSKKLLLSDSGFYLCAWSEQGTYEQYFGPGTRLTVT.

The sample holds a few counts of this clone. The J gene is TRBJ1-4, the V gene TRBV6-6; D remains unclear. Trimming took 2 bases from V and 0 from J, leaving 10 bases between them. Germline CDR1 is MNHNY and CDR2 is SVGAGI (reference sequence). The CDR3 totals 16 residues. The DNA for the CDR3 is TGTGCCAGCAGTTACGACAAAGATGCAACTAATGAAAAACTGTTTTTT. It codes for CASSYDKDATNEKLFF.